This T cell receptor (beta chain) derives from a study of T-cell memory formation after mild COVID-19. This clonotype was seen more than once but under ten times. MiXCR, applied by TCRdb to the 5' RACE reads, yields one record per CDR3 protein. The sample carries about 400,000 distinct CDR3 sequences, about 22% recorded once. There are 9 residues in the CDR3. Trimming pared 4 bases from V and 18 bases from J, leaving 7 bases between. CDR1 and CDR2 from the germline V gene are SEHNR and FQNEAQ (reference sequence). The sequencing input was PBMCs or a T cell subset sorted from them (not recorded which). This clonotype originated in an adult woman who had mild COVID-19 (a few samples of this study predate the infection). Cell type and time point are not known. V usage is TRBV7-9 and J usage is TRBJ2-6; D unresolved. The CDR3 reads CASSSSETF. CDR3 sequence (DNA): TGTGCCAGCAGCTCCTCGGAGACTTTC.